These 3 T cell receptor beta chains came from one sample sequenced in a study of T cell repertoires in cytomegalovirus infection. In TCRdb, the reads were re-called with MiXCR into one record per CDR3 protein. The sample shows fewer than 250,000 distinct CDR3 sequences, roughly 20% of them seen only once. The material sequenced was CD8+ T cells from PBMCs. These receptors were taken from a human donor in good health (CMV status not recorded). Some clones in this sample may be carry-over from other donors' samples.

V gene TRBV10-2 combines with J gene TRBJ1-1, with D possibly being TRBD1 (5 bases). The CDR3 loop spans 13 amino acids. The germline CDR1 and CDR2 sequences are WSHSY and SAAADI. The ends were cut back, 9 bases at V and 5 bases at J, with 16 bases in the middle. The CDR3 is CASTTTGGTEAFF. The DNA for the CDR3 is TGCGCCAGTACGACGACTGGGGGAACTGAAGCTTTCTTT.

Only a few counts were recorded for this clonotype. The genes are TRBV6-6 and TRBJ2-1; D uncertain. The CDR3 is made up of 10 amino acids. Trimming shortened V by 2 bases and J by 10 bases, and 3 bases separated the two germline ends. Germline loops: CDR1 MNHNY, CDR2 SVGAGI (reference sequence). CDR3 bases: TGTGCCAGCAGTTACGGGGAGCAGTTCTTC. Amino acid sequence: CASSYGEQFF.

There are many counts of this clonotype. The junction and the germline gene differ at one end; a read error may be behind it. CDR3 amino acids: CASSEGQGISYEQYF. CDR3 nucleotides: TGTGCCAGCAGCGAAGGACAGGGAATCTCCTACGAGCAGTACTTC. V usage is TRBV2 and J usage is TRBJ2-7; TRBD1 matches 8 bases. Germline V lookup: CDR1 SNHLY, CDR2 FYNNEI. This CDR3 contains 15 residues.